A single sample is the source of the 13 T cell receptor beta chains below, sequenced in a study of CD8 T cells in Susac syndrome. Roughly 0.45 to 1 ug RNA was reverse transcribed with random hexamers. TCRdb recomputed calls from the immunoSEQ multiplex PCR reads with MiXCR, one row per CDR3 protein. The table lists some 140,000 distinct CDR3 sequences, just under 95% of them singletons, with 0.18% in the top ten. The material sequenced was CD8+ T cells from PBMCs. All receptors come from a human donor with Susac syndrome.

The J gene is TRBJ1-2, the V gene TRBV9; the match to TRBD1 covers 9 bases. J lost 7 bases, V lost 4 bases, and 8 bases had no gene match. CDR3 length: 14 residues. From germline, CDR1 is SGDLS and CDR2 YYNGEE. The CDR3 region has the DNA TGTGCCAGCAGCTTATTGACAGGGGGTTTTGGCTACACCTTC. Translated, it gives CASSLLTGGFGYTF.

V and J are TRBV5-4 and TRBJ2-3; 10 bases match TRBD2. CDR1 and CDR2 (germline): SGHNT, YYREEE (reference sequence). V lost 4 bases and J lost 3; bases outside the gene matches: 17. The CDR3 contains 19 residues. The CDR3 loop is CASSDFHGRLAGITDTQYF. CDR3 DNA sequence: TGTGCCAGCAGCGATTTCCACGGTCGACTAGCGGGTATAACAGATACGCAGTATTTT.

J is TRBJ2-3 and V is TRBV13; TRBD2 might be the D (6 bases). The germline V gene encodes CDR1 PRHDT and CDR2 FYEKMQ (reference sequence). The CDR3 has 17 amino acids. The V gene lost 4 bases and the J gene lost 0 bases, with 17 bases spanning the gap. CDR3 amino acids: CASSSNRDSSSTDTQYF. In DNA, the CDR3 is TGTGCCAGCAGCTCAAACCGGGACTCGTCTAGCACAGATACGCAGTATTTT.

V and J are TRBV28 and TRBJ1-2, with unresolved D. V lost 6 bases and J 4 bases, leaving 9 bases between the germline ends. Germline V gives CDR1 MDHEN, CDR2 SYDVKM. CDR3 length equals 12 residues. The CDR3 loop is CASSRPLYGYTF. The DNA for the CDR3 is TGTGCCAGCAGCCGTCCCCTCTATGGCTACACCTTC.

This clonotype appeared once. The rearrangement joins TRBV20-1 to TRBJ2-7, with unresolved D. This CDR3 has 15 residues. Trimming left V 3 bases short and J 0 bases short, with 15 bases between. Germline CDR1 and CDR2: DFQATT and SNEGSKA (reference sequence). CDR3 sequence: CSASPSQGYSYEQYF. The CDR3 nucleotides read TGCAGTGCTAGTCCCTCACAAGGATACTCCTACGAGCAGTACTTC.

This rearrangement joins TRBV20-1 to TRBJ2-3; TRBD2 agrees at 7 bases. The V and J ends lost 6 bases and 1 base, in that order; junction bases with no gene match: 16. Germline V gives CDR1 DFQATT, CDR2 SNEGSKA (reference sequence). The CDR3 is 17 residues long. CDR3 sequence (DNA): TGCAGTGCGACGTACGGCGGGAGTAGGGCTGGCACAGATACGCAGTATTTT. Translation gives CSATYGGSRAGTDTQYF.

The chain carries TRBV6-1 and TRBJ1-1, with D perhaps matching TRBD1 (5 bases). The CDR3 is 16 residues long. Trimming removed 6 bases at V and 0 bases at J, with 17 bases between. CDR1 is MNHNS, CDR2 SASEGT, per germline. CDR3: CASSSGGFPLNTEAFF. CDR3 sequence (DNA): TGTGCCAGCAGCAGCGGGGGGTTCCCTTTGAACACTGAAGCTTTCTTT.

This clonotype occurred once. The chain recombines TRBV29-1 with TRBJ2-1; 7 bases are a match to TRBD1. CDR3 length equals 15 residues. Trimming took 0 bases from V and 4 from J; bases not matched to a gene: 6. Germline V lookup: CDR1 SQVTM, CDR2 ANQGSEA. The CDR3 nucleotides are TGCAGCGTTGAAGAGCCGGGACAGCGTTACAATGAGCAGTTCTTC. Its translation: CSVEEPGQRYNEQFF.

The chain is built from TRBV7-3 and TRBJ2-7; 10 positions agree with TRBD2. The CDR3 covers 15 residues. The V gene's germline CDR1 is SGHTA and CDR2 FQGTGA. The V segment lost 5 bases and the J segment 7 bases; nucleotides outside the gene matches: 11. Here the CDR3 reads CASSPLLAGVGEQYF. CDR3 nucleotide sequence: TGTGCCAGCAGCCCACTCCTAGCGGGAGTGGGGGAGCAGTACTTC. Supplemented by reference TRBV7-3 and TRBJ2-7, the full variable domain reads GAGVSQTPSNKVTEKGKYVELRCDPISGHTALYWYRQSLGQGPEFLIYFQGTGAADDSGLPNDRFFAVRPEGSVSTLKIQRTERGDSAVYLCASSPLLAGVGEQYFGPGTRLTVT.

The rearrangement joins TRBV3-1 to TRBJ1-2; possibly TRBD1 for D (5 bases). The V gene's germline CDR1 is LGHDT and CDR2 YNNKEL (reference sequence). Trimming shortened V by 4 bases and J by 4 bases, and 16 bases separated the two germline ends. CDR3 length: 15 amino acids. The CDR3 here is CASSPGRQYIYGYTF. The CDR3 bases are TGTGCCAGCAGCCCAGGACGACAGTACATCTATGGCTACACCTTC.

This sequence joins TRBV29-1 and TRBJ1-5, with D uncertain. Between the trimmed V and J ends, which lost 3 bases and 0 bases, there was a span of 9 bases. Germline CDR1 is SQVTM and CDR2 is ANQGSEA. The CDR3 runs to 14 residues. CDR3 DNA sequence: TGCAGCGTTGACGGAACCGGTAGCAATCAGCCCCAGCATTTT. This sequence encodes CSVDGTGSNQPQHF.

The rearrangement links TRBV19 to TRBJ2-1; the D gene is possibly TRBD2 (5 bases). V lost 10 bases and J 7 bases, leaving 17 bases between the germline ends. The germline V gene encodes CDR1 LNHDA and CDR2 SQIVND (reference sequence). CDR3 length: 13 residues. The CDR3 loop is CATAWRVENEQFF. The CDR3 bases are TGTGCCACCGCTTGGCGGGTGGAAAATGAGCAGTTCTTC.

This clonotype was seen just once. The V and J genes are TRBV14 and TRBJ2-1; 8 positions match TRBD1. With V trimmed by 4 bases and J by 7 bases, 12 bases remained unmatched. The CDR3 contains 16 residues. Germline V lookup: CDR1 SGHDN, CDR2 FVKESK. CDR3 loop: CASSPRTGKGWNEQFF. CDR3 nucleotide sequence: TGTGCCAGCAGCCCCCGGACAGGGAAGGGGTGGAATGAGCAGTTCTTC. Full variable domain (remainder filled in from reference TRBV14 and TRBJ2-1): EAGVTQFPSHSVIEKGQTVTLRCDPISGHDNLYWYRRVMGKEIKFLLHFVKESKQDESGMPNNRFLAERTGGTYSTLKVQPAELEDSGVYFCASSPRTGKGWNEQFFGPGTRLTVL.